The 32 T cell receptor beta chains below all came from one sample that was sequenced in a study of T cells in Graves' hyperthyroidism and ophthalmopathy. What was amplified from RNA transcripts were TCR beta CDR3 regions. HTBI primers were employed in a first-round RT-PCR of the TCR CDR3. TCRdb used MiXCR to reprocess the multiplex PCR reads, holding one entry per CDR3 protein. The table lists approximately 480,000 distinct CDR3 sequences, 20% to 25% of them singletons. Material: blood. All receptors derive from a man between 18 and 29 years old with Graves' hyperthyroidism.

In this sample, this clonotype turned up a few times. The chain links TRBV6-1 to TRBJ1-6, with 9 bases identical to TRBD1. The J segment lost 6 bases and the V segment lost 5 bases, leaving 8 bases of the junction unmatched. CDR1 is MNHNS, CDR2 SASEGT, per germline. The CDR3 totals 16 residues. The CDR3 DNA sequence: TGTGCCAGCAGTAGACCACAGGGGGCGGGTAATTCACCCCTCCACTTT. Translating gives CASSRPQGAGNSPLHF.

This clonotype came up many times. The gene calls are TRBV24-1 and TRBJ1-1; 7 bases are shared with TRBD1. In germline, CDR1 is KGHDR, CDR2 SFDVKD. This CDR3 is 14 amino acids long. The V segment lost 2 bases and the J segment 3 bases; nucleotides outside the gene matches: 2. CDR3 in amino acids: CATSDSGTDTEAFF. CDR3 DNA: TGTGCCACCAGTGATTCCGGGACAGACACTGAAGCTTTCTTT.

This clonotype was seen only a few times. The CDR3 DNA is TGTGCCAGTAGCCGAGGACAGAATAGCAATCAGCCCCAGCATTTT. Translation: CASSRGQNSNQPQHF. The chain employs TRBV19 and TRBJ1-5; the D gene is possibly TRBD1 (6 bases). Germline-derived CDR1 and CDR2 are LNHDA and SQIVND (reference sequence). This CDR3 region has 15 residues. The V end was cut by 6 bases, the J end by 0 bases, with 12 bases between. Full variable domain (remainder filled in from reference TRBV19 and TRBJ1-5): DGGITQSPKYLFRKEGQNVTLSCEQNLNHDAMYWYRQDPGQGLRLIYYSQIVNDFQKGDIAEGYSVSREKKESFPLTVTSAQKNPTAFYLCASSRGQNSNQPQHFGDGTRLSIL.

Ten or more counts support this clonotype. The chain uses TRBV5-1 and TRBJ2-7; D is tentatively TRBD1 or TRBD2 (5 bases each). CDR3 length equals 15 residues. Per the germline V gene, CDR1 is SGHRS and CDR2 is YFSETQ. V was trimmed by 7 bases and J by 1 base, leaving 18 bases between them. The CDR3 DNA is TGCGCCAGCCGTCACGGGACCGAAGTTTCCTACGAGCAGTACTTC. This translates into CASRHGTEVSYEQYF. Using reference TRBV5-1 and TRBJ2-7 for the parts outside the CDR3, the full variable domain is KAGVTQTPRYLIKTRGQQVTLSCSPISGHRSVSWYQQTPGQGLQFLFEYFSETQRNKGNFPGRFSGRQFSNSRSEMNVSTLELGDSALYLCASRHGTEVSYEQYFGPGTRLTVT.

The rearrangement uses TRBV4-1 and TRBJ1-2; D might be TRBD1 (5 bases). The CDR3 is 12 residues long. Germline lookup yields CDR1 MGHRA and CDR2 YSYEKL. Trimming took 4 bases from V and 7 from J, leaving 10 bases between them. The CDR3 DNA reads TGCGCCAGCAGCCCCCTCCAGGGTGGCTACACCTTC. It is translated as CASSPLQGGYTF.

This clonotype was observed many times. This rearrangement joins TRBV5-1 to TRBJ1-1; a weak D match, TRBD1 (5 bases). This CDR3 has 13 residues. V was clipped by 5 bases and J by 3 bases, with 11 bases between them. CDR1 and CDR2 from the germline V gene are SGHRS and YFSETQ. CDR3 bases: TGCGCCAGCAGTGAAGCAGGGTACACTGAAGCTTTCTTT. Encoded protein: CASSEAGYTEAFF.

This clonotype showed up many times. The CDR3, as DNA: TGTGCCAGCAGTGTTCGGGTCCTCTCTGGAAACACCATATATTTT. It specifies CASSVRVLSGNTIYF. The chain couples TRBV2 to TRBJ1-3, with no clear D. V gave up 4 bases and J gave up 0 bases, with 10 bases separating them. The CDR3 totals 15 residues. Per germline, CDR1 SNHLY and CDR2 FYNNEI.

This clonotype was seen more than once but under ten times. This chain connects TRBV5-1 to TRBJ1-1; D gene uncertain. CDR3 length equals 14 residues. V was trimmed by 0 bases and J by 1 base, leaving 7 bases between them. The germline V gene has CDR1 SGHRS and CDR2 YFSETQ. In DNA form, the CDR3 reads TGCGCCAGCAGCTTGGGGGCCCAGAACACTGAAGCTTTCTTT. Translated, it gives CASSLGAQNTEAFF.

About this clonotype: The junction differs from germline at one of its ends, possibly a read error. The V and J genes are TRBV4-1 and TRBJ2-7; D is perhaps TRBD1 (6 bases). Germline CDR1 reads MGHRA; CDR2 reads YSYEKL. The CDR3 extends over 12 amino acids. CDR3 coding DNA: TGCGCCAGCAGCCTGGGACAAAACGAGCAGTGCTTC. Its translation is CASSLGQNEQCF.

This clonotype was counted many times. The chain combines TRBV20-1 with TRBJ1-5, with D perhaps matching TRBD1 (5 bases). The V gene's germline CDR1 is DFQATT and CDR2 SNEGSKA (reference sequence). The CDR3 consists of 14 residues. V lost 1 base, J lost 3 bases, and 10 bases lay in between. The CDR3 coding sequence is TGCAGTGCTAGAGGAGGGGCTGACAATCAGCCCCAGCATTTT. Its protein is CSARGGADNQPQHF.

In this sample, this clonotype turned up a few times. The genes are TRBV29-1 and TRBJ1-1; possibly TRBD1 for D (5 bases). The germline gives CDR1 SQVTM, CDR2 ANQGSEA. V was cut by 1 base and J by 4 bases, with 13 bases left in between. The CDR3 extends over 14 amino acids. The chain's CDR3 is CSVEGQGWVTEAFF. The CDR3 bases are TGCAGCGTTGAAGGGCAGGGATGGGTCACTGAAGCTTTCTTT.

The chain links TRBV7-9 to TRBJ2-7; D might be TRBD1 or TRBD2, each matching 5 bases. Trimming removed 1 base from V and 3 bases from J, with 10 bases in between. Germline CDR1 and CDR2: SEHNR and FQNEAQ (reference sequence). This CDR3 has 14 amino acids. The CDR3 is CASSLVWGFYEQYF. Here the CDR3 DNA reads TGTGCCAGCAGCTTAGTTTGGGGGTTCTACGAGCAGTACTTC.

This clonotype was seen repeatedly, ten times or more. The chain has TRBV20-1 and TRBJ1-5; D is perhaps TRBD1 (5 bases). This CDR3 comprises 13 residues. Per germline, CDR1 DFQATT and CDR2 SNEGSKA (reference sequence). Trimming took off 6 bases at V and 0 bases at J, with 9 bases between the two ends. CDR3 protein: CSARDVSNQPQHF. In nucleotides, the CDR3 is TGCAGTGCAAGGGACGTTAGCAATCAGCCCCAGCATTTT.

With respect to this clonotype: Since a much larger clone is just one base distant, this may be a read error. Lacking the conserved final phenylalanine or tryptophan, this CDR3 likely reflects a read error. The chain has TRBV28 and TRBJ1-5; unclear D gene. Germline V lookup: CDR1 MDHEN, CDR2 SYDVKM. This CDR3 spans 13 amino acids. V dropped 6 bases and J dropped 6 bases, with 12 bases sitting between them. The CDR3 here is CASRLGTAQPQHL. The CDR3 DNA sequence: TGTGCCAGCAGGTTAGGAACAGCTCAGCCCCAGCATTTG.

In this sample, this clonotype turned up many times. The chain is built from TRBV5-8 and TRBJ1-3; D ambiguous. The CDR3 length is 15 residues. Germline V gene sequence: CDR1 SGHTS, CDR2 YDEGEE. V lost 6 bases to trimming and J lost 5 bases, with 18 bases between them. As DNA, the CDR3 is TGTGCCAGCACTCCCGAGCCCCGCTCAAGAAACACCATATATTTT. Amino acid sequence: CASTPEPRSRNTIYF.

This clonotype has a count of ten or more. V and J are TRBV12-3 or TRBV12-4 and TRBJ2-5; tentatively, D is TRBD2 (7 bases). The V end lost 5 bases, the J end lost 4 bases, and 11 bases lay between the germline ends. The CDR3 is made up of 13 amino acids. The CDR3 spells CASSAGAGETQYF. CDR3 nucleotides: TGTGCCAGCAGTGCGGGGGCTGGAGAGACCCAGTACTTC.

This clonotype appeared many times. This sequence joins TRBV11-2 and TRBJ2-7; D is possibly TRBD2 (7 bases). The V end was cut by 6 bases, the J end by 6 bases, with 21 bases between. Germline V CDR1 and CDR2: SGHAT, FQNNGV. This CDR3 has 15 residues. The CDR3 nucleotides are TGTGCCAGCAGACGAGACGGGGGGCAGGGCTTCGAGCAGTACTTC. Its translation is CASRRDGGQGFEQYF.

V usage is TRBV6-5 and J usage is TRBJ2-7; tentative D call: TRBD1 (6 bases). The CDR3 has 16 residues. Trimming pared 0 bases from V and 5 bases from J, leaving 17 bases between. The germline CDR1 and CDR2 sequences are MNHEY and SVGAGI. The CDR3 DNA is TGTGCCAGCAGTTACTCCCTAAGGACAGTACGGCACGAGCAGTACTTC. This encodes CASSYSLRTVRHEQYF.

This chain joins TRBV30 and TRBJ1-6; D not resolved. The V and J ends lost 3 bases and 11 bases respectively, with 17 bases between them. CDR3 length: 14 residues. CDR1 and CDR2 (germline): GTSNPN, SVGIG (reference sequence). The CDR3 DNA follows: TGTGCCTGGAGAAAAACCGACTGGAATCCACCCCTCCACTTT. Protein sequence: CAWRKTDWNPPLHF.

In regard to this clonotype: This sequence may be a read error, since a much larger clone differs from it by one base. The chain links TRBV6-1 to TRBJ1-5; 7 bases agree with TRBD1. The CDR3 extends over 14 amino acids. In germline, CDR1 is MNHNS, CDR2 SASEGT. In DNA form, the CDR3 reads TGTGCCAGCAGCAGAGGACAGGAGAATCGGCCCCAGCATTTT. Its protein is CASSRGQENRPQHF.

This chain joins TRBV6-2 or TRBV6-3 and TRBJ1-5; D gene uncertain. V lost 6 bases and J 2 bases, leaving 17 bases between the germline ends. Germline V lookup: CDR1 MNHEY, CDR2 SVGEGT. CDR3 length equals 16 residues. CDR3 loop: CASRTQRVSGNQPQHF. The CDR3, as DNA: TGTGCCAGCAGGACACAAAGGGTCAGTGGCAATCAGCCCCAGCATTTT.

This clonotype was counted at least ten times. The CDR3 nucleotides read TGTGCCAGCAGTTACGGCGGATCCTCCACTGAAGCTTTCTTT. It specifies CASSYGGSSTEAFF. V gene TRBV6-5 combines with J gene TRBJ1-1; the D is unclear. CDR3 length equals 14 residues. V was pared by 2 bases and J by 4 bases, with 11 bases between. Germline assignment: CDR1 MNHEY and CDR2 SVGAGI.

This clonotype was picked up many times. J is TRBJ1-1 and V is TRBV20-1; TRBD1 might be the D (5 bases). Germline-derived CDR1 and CDR2 are DFQATT and SNEGSKA (reference sequence). V was pared by 4 bases and J by 4 bases, with 16 bases between. The length of the CDR3 is 14 residues. The CDR3, as DNA: TGCAGTGCTAAAAGGGGTCGCGCAGCCACTGAAGCTTTCTTT. Protein product: CSAKRGRAATEAFF.

The gene calls are TRBV29-1 and TRBJ2-5; 8 bases line up with TRBD2. V lost 6 bases and J lost 3; bases outside the gene matches: 9. The CDR3 runs to 14 residues. CDR1 SQVTM and CDR2 ANQGSEA come from the germline V gene. CDR3 in amino acids: CSVSRGGGEETQYF. CDR3 coding DNA: TGCAGCGTCTCCCGGGGGGGAGGGGAAGAGACCCAGTACTTC.

As to this clonotype: A much larger clone lies one base from this, so it may be a read error. The V call is TRBV19, the J call TRBJ1-1; D unresolved. The germline V gene encodes CDR1 LNHDA and CDR2 SQIVND (reference sequence). Trimming cost V 3 bases and J 7 bases, with 12 bases left between them. The CDR3 loop spans 13 amino acids. CDR3 DNA: TGTGCCAGTAGTATTAGTCCAGCGGGTGAAGCTTTCTTT. Translated, it gives CASSISPAGEAFF.

CDR3 DNA: TGTGCCAGCAGTTACCATCCGTGGACAGGGGTTTACGAGCAGTACTTC. Its protein product is CASSYHPWTGVYEQYF. This chain connects TRBV3-1 to TRBJ2-7; TRBD1 matches at 9 bases. The V gene end was trimmed by 6 bases and the J gene end by 4 bases; junction bases not matched to a gene: 13. This CDR3 comprises 16 residues. Germline V CDR1 and CDR2: LGHDT, YNNKEL (reference sequence).

The chain employs TRBV29-1 and TRBJ2-7; D possibly corresponds to TRBD2 (5 bases). The CDR3 consists of 15 residues. V was cut by 1 base and J by 2 bases, with 15 bases left in between. CDR1 is SQVTM and CDR2 is ANQGSEA in the germline V gene. CDR3 loop: CSVEGWGAGPYEQYF. CDR3 sequence (DNA): TGCAGCGTTGAAGGATGGGGAGCTGGACCCTACGAGCAGTACTTC.

This clonotype was observed a few times. The V gene is TRBV20-1, the J gene TRBJ2-5; 14 bases align to TRBD2. Germline values: CDR1 DFQATT, CDR2 SNEGSKA (reference sequence). V dropped 3 bases and J dropped 5; count of bases not matched to a gene: 14. This CDR3 has 18 amino acids. The CDR3 spells CSARPPVTSGRAGETQYF. CDR3 bases: TGCAGTGCTAGGCCCCCGGTGACTAGCGGGAGGGCCGGGGAGACCCAGTACTTC.

The table lists this clonotype with many counts. The gene calls are TRBV6-1 and TRBJ1-2; tentatively, D is TRBD1 (6 bases). The ends were cut back, 7 bases at V and 3 bases at J, with 18 bases in the middle. This CDR3 comprises 15 residues. Looked up from germline, CDR1 is MNHNS and CDR2 is SASEGT. CDR3 protein: CASNKMGAEYYGYTF. The CDR3 DNA reads TGTGCCAGCAATAAAATGGGGGCGGAGTACTATGGCTACACCTTC.

The rearrangement joins TRBV3-1 to TRBJ1-5; the D gene is possibly TRBD1 (5 bases). CDR1 LGHDT and CDR2 YNNKEL come from the germline V gene (reference sequence). The CDR3 loop spans 15 amino acids. The ends were cut back, 1 base at V and 7 bases at J, with 14 bases in the middle. This chain's CDR3 is CASSQGLRGEQPQHF. The CDR3 DNA reads TGTGCCAGCAGCCAAGGACTTAGGGGTGAACAGCCCCAGCATTTT. Based on the CDR3 plus reference TRBV3-1 and TRBJ1-5, the full variable domain is DTAVSQTPKYLVTQMGNDKSIKCEQNLGHDTMYWYKQDSKKFLKIMFSYNNKELIINETVPNRFSPKSPDKAHLNLHINSLELGDSAVYFCASSQGLRGEQPQHFGDGTRLSIL.

This clonotype was counted only a few times. The V gene is TRBV7-6, the J gene TRBJ2-7; no clear D gene. CDR3 length: 14 amino acids. CDR1 and CDR2 (germline): SGHVS, FNYEAQ. V was shortened by 3 bases and J by 2 bases, with 11 bases between the two germline ends. CDR3 protein: CASSFGNGPYEQYF. CDR3 nucleotides: TGTGCCAGCAGCTTCGGTAACGGGCCCTACGAGCAGTACTTC.

This clonotype was found many times. The V gene is TRBV27, the J gene TRBJ1-5, with a possible D match to TRBD1 (5 bases). Trimming removed 3 bases at V and 3 bases at J, with 9 bases between. CDR1 MNHEY and CDR2 SMNVEV come from the germline V gene (reference sequence). This CDR3 is 14 amino acids long. The CDR3 DNA follows: TGTGCCAGCAGTTTCCAGGGTGTCAATCAGCCCCAGCATTTT. Translation: CASSFQGVNQPQHF.